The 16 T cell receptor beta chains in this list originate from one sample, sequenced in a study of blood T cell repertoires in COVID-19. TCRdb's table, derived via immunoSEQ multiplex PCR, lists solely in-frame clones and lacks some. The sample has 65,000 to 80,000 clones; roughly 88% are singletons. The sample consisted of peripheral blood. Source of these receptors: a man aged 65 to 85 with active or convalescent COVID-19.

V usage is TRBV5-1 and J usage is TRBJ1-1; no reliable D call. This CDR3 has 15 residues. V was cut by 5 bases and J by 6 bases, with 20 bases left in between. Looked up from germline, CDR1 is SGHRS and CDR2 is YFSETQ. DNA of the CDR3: TGCGCCAGCAGGCCGGATGCTCGGGGAGGCGCTGAAGCTTTCTTT. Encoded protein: CASRPDARGGAEAFF.

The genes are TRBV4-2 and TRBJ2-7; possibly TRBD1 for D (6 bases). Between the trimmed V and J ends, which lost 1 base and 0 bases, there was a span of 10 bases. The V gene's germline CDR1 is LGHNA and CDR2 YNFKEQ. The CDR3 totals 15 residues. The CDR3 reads CASSQAGTFSYEQYF. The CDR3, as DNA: TGTGCCAGCAGCCAAGCCGGGACATTCTCCTACGAGCAGTACTTC.

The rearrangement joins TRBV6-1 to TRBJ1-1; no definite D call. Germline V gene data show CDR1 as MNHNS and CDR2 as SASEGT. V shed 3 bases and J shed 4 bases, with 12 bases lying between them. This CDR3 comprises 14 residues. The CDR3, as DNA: TGTGCCAGCAGTGACATGTTTTCGAGCACTGAAGCTTTCTTT. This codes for CASSDMFSSTEAFF.

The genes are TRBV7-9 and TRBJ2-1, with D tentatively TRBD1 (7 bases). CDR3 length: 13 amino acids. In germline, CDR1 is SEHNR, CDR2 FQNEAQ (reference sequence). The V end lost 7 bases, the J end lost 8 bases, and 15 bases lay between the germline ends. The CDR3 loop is CASNHDREDEQFF. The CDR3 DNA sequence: TGTGCCAGCAACCATGACAGGGAGGATGAGCAGTTCTTC. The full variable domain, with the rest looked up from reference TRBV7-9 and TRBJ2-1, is DTGVSQNPRHKITKRGQNVTFRCDPISEHNRLYWYRQTLGQGPEFLTYFQNEAQLEKSRLLSDRFSAERPKGSFSTLEIQRTEQGDSAMYLCASNHDREDEQFFGPGTRLTVL.

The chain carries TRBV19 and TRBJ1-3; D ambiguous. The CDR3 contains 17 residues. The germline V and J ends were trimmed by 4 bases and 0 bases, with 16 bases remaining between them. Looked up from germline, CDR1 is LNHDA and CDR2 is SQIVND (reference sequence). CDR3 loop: CASSRRSPAISGNTIYF. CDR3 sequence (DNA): TGTGCCAGTAGTAGGCGGTCTCCGGCAATCTCTGGAAACACCATATATTTT. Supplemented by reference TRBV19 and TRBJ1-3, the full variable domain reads DGGITQSPKYLFRKEGQNVTLSCEQNLNHDAMYWYRQDPGQGLRLIYYSQIVNDFQKGDIAEGYSVSREKKESFPLTVTSAQKNPTAFYLCASSRRSPAISGNTIYFGEGSWLTVV.

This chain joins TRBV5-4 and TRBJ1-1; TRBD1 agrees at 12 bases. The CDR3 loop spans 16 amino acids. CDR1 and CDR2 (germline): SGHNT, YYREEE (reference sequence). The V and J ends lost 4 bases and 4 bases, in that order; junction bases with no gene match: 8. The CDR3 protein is CASSPGQGAPSTEAFF. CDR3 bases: TGTGCCAGCAGCCCGGGACAGGGGGCGCCGAGCACTGAAGCTTTCTTT.

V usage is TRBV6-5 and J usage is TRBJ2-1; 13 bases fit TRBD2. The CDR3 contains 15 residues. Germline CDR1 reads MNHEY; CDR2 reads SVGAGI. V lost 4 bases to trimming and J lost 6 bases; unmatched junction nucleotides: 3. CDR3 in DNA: TGTGCCAGCAGTTTCGGACTAGCGGGAGCCAATGAGCAGTTCTTC. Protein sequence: CASSFGLAGANEQFF.

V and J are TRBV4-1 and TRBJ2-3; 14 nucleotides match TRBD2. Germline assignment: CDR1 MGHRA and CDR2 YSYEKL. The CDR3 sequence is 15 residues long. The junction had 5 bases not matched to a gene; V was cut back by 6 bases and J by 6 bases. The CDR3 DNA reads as TGCGCCAGCAGTCTGACTAGCGGGAGGGTGGATACGCAGTATTTT. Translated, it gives CASSLTSGRVDTQYF.

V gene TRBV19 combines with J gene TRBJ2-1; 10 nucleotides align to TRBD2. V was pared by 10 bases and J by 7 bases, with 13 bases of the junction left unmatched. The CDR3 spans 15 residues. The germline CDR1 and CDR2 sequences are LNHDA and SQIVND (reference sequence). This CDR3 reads CATGGTGLARNEQFF. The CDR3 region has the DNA TGTGCCACCGGAGGAACGGGACTAGCGCGTAATGAGCAGTTCTTC.

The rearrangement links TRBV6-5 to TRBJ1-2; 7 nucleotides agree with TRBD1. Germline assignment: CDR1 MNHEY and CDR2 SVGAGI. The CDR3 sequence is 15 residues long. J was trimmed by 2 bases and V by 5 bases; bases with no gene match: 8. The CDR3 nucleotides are TGTGCCAGCAGTCCTGGACAGGATTACAACTATGGCTACACCTTC. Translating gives CASSPGQDYNYGYTF.

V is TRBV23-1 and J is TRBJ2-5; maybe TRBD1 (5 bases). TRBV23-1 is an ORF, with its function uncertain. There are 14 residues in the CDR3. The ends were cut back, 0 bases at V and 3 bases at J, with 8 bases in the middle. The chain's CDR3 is CASSQSPTEETQYF. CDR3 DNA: TGCGCCAGCAGTCAATCCCCGACAGAAGAGACCCAGTACTTC.

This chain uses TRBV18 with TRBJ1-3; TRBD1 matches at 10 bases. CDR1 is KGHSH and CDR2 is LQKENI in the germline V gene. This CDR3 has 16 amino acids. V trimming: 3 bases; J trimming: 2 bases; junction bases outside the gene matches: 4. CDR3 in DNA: TGTGCCAGCTCACCGGAAGGGACAGGGGCTGGAAACACCATATATTTT. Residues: CASSPEGTGAGNTIYF.

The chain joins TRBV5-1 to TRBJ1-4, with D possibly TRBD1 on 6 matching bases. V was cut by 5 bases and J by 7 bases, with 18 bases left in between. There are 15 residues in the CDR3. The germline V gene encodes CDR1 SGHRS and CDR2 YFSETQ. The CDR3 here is CASSPSGGAGEKLFF. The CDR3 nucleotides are TGCGCCAGCAGTCCTTCTGGGGGCGCAGGTGAAAAACTGTTTTTT. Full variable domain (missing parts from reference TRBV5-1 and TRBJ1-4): KAGVTQTPRYLIKTRGQQVTLSCSPISGHRSVSWYQQTPGQGLQFLFEYFSETQRNKGNFPGRFSGRQFSNSRSEMNVSTLELGDSALYLCASSPSGGAGEKLFFGSGTQLSVL.

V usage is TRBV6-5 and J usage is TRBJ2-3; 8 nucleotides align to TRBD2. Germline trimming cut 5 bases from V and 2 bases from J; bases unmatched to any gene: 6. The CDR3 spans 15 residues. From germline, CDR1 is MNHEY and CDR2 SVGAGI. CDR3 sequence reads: CASSPAGGYTDTQYF. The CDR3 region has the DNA TGTGCCAGCAGTCCTGCGGGGGGTTACACAGATACGCAGTATTTT.

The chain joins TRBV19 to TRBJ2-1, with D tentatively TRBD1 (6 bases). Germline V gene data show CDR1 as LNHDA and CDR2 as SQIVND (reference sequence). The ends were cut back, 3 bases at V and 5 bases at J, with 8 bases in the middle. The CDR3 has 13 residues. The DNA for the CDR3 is TGTGCCAGTAGTATGGACAGCCACAATGAGCAGTTCTTC. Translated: CASSMDSHNEQFF.

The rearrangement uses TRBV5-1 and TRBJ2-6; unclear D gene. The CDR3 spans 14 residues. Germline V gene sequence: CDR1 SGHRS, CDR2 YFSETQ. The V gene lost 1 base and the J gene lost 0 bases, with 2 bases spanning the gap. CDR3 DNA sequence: TGCGCCAGCAGCTTGCGCTCTGGGGCCAACGTCCTGACTTTC. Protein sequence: CASSLRSGANVLTF.